This T cell receptor beta chain was identified during a study of control samples from healthy donors and cancer patients. Clones were read by immunoSEQ multiplex PCR, and TCRdb kept only the in-frame ones, dropping some. The data show about 75,000 clones, 94% seen once. From germline, CDR1 is SSHAT and CDR2 FNYEAQ (reference sequence). V was trimmed by 4 bases and J by 10 bases, leaving 14 bases between them. This CDR3 region has 13 residues. The clonotype originates from a woman in her thirties or forties in good health. This rearrangement joins TRBV7-7 to TRBJ2-1; D gene ambiguous. Sequenced material: blood. The DNA of the CDR3 is TGTGCCAGCAGCTCCTCCTATGACGACGAGCAGTTCTTC. This gives the protein CASSSSYDDEQFF.